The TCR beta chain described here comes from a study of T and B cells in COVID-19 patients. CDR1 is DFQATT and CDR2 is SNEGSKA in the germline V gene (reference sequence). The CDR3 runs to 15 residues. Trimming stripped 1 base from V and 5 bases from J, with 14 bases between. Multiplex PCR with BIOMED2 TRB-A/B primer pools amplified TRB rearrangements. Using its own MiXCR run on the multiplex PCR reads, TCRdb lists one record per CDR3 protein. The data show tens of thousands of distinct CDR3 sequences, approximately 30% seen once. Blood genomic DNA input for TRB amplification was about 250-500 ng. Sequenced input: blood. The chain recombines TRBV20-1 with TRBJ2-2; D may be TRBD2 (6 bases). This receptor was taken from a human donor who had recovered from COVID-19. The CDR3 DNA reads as TGCAGTGCTAGAGGAAGGGACCGGGGGACCGGGGAGCTGTTTTTT. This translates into CSARGRDRGTGELFF.